This T cell receptor beta chain appears in the sequencing data of a study of blood T cell repertoires in COVID-19. Background on the study: Acute and convalescent COVID-19 specimens originated in the United States, Italy and Spain. Sources were T cells, B-cell-depleted T cells, or PBMCs; the material itself was cDNA or gDNA.

While infection was still active, Seattle patients were enrolled and then followed longitudinally. With 4 bases clipped from V and 2 bases from J, the junction kept 2 bases outside the gene matches. This CDR3 spans 15 amino acids. The germline CDR1 and CDR2 sequences are KGHSH and LQKENI. Original processing methods: Estimation of nucleated cell counts relied on the amplification of reference gene primers. Using immunoSEQ multiplex PCR, the repertoire was profiled, and TCRdb retains in-frame clones only, with some absent. V, J and clone size are taken as reported in that table, and D and trimming were inferred from the DNA itself. The table has fewer than 350,000 clones, less than 90% seen once. This clone was counted between two and nine times.

The receptor was isolated from a woman in her 70s with COVID-19, enrolled during active disease. Sequencing input: peripheral blood. The chain joins TRBV18 to TRBJ2-7; TRBD2 aligns across 13 bases. The CDR3 DNA follows: TGTGCCAGCTCACTACTAGCGGGGGGGCCCTACGAGCAGTACTTC. It translates to CASSLLAGGPYEQYF.